This TCR beta chain was profiled in a study of T cell repertoires in cytomegalovirus infection. Overall study: Signatures in public TCR beta sequences pointed to both CMV infection and matching HLA type.

General study findings and limits: Across the ex vivo response, the dominant clonotypes were HLA-C-restricted CMV-specific TCR beta clonotypes. CMV carriers with the relevant HLA were identified by cumulative public TCR beta family frequency.

In its sample, this clonotype was seen a few times. Antigen specificity is unknown. Germline assignment: CDR1 MDHEN and CDR2 SYDVKM. This CDR3 contains 14 residues. The ends were cut back, 2 bases at V and 0 bases at J, with 5 bases in the middle. TCRdb used MiXCR to reprocess the reads, holding one entry per CDR3 protein. Among 290,000 or so distinct CDR3 sequences listed, more than 20% were seen once. Source material: PBMCs. The origin of this receptor is a human donor in good health (CMV status not recorded). Some clones in this sample may be carry-over from other donors' samples. The rearrangement joins TRBV28 to TRBJ2-1; D ambiguous. CDR3 nucleotides: TGTGCCAGCAGTTTAACCCCCTCCTACAATGAGCAGTTCTTC. Encoded protein: CASSLTPSYNEQFF.